Included here is one TCR beta chain sequence, with context. The target antigen is unknown. Second doses at about 4 or about 12 weeks were pooled. This entry comes from a study of T cell responses to AZD1222 COVID-19 vaccine. Regarding the study as a whole: The donor group comprised mostly white British people and more females; the analysis possibly underestimated clonal diversity. Researchers report vaccine-associated CD4 TCRs spanning spike, with dominance at 160-218 and 743-854.

V shed 7 bases and J 4 bases; nucleotides not matched to a gene: 11. The CDR3 extends over 14 amino acids. Per germline, CDR1 GTSNPN and CDR2 SVGIG (reference sequence). Produced via immunoSEQ multiplex PCR; TCRdb's table is partial and in-frame only. This table holds some 100,000 clones, more than 75% found once. This specimen consisted of peripheral blood, obtained 28 days after the second AZD1222 dose. V gene TRBV30 combines with J gene TRBJ2-5; 8 bases fit TRBD2. This clonotype was obtained from an adult who received the AZD1222 COVID-19 vaccine. CDR3 protein: CALGVGGGRETQYF. CDR3 sequence (DNA): TGTGCCTTAGGAGTGGGCGGGGGGCGAGAGACCCAGTACTTC. The full variable domain, in which reference TRBV30 and TRBJ2-5 provide the parts outside the CDR3, is SQTIHQWPATLVQPVGSPLSLECTVEGTSNPNLYWYRQAAGRGLQLLFYSVGIGQISSEVPQNLSASRPQDRQFILSSKKLLLSDSGFYLCALGVGGGRETQYFGPGTRLLVL.